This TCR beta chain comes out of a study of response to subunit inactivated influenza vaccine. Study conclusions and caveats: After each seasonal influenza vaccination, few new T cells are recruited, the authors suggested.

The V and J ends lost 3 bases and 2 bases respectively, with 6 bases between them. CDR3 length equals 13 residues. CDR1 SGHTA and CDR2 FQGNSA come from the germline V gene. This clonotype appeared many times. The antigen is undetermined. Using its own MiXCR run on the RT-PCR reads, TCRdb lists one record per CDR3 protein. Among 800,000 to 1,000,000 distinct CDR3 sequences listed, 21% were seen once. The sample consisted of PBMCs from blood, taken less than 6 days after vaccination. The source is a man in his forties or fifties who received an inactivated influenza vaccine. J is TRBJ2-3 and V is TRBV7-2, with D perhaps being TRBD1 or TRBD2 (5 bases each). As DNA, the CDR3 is TGTGCCAGCAGCTTCGGGACCACAGATACGCAGTATTTT. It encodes CASSFGTTDTQYF.